A selection of T cell receptor beta chains follows, all from one sample in a study of shared clonotypes between healthy human individuals. Clones were sequenced by immunoSEQ multiplex PCR, and TCRdb holds only the in-frame ones, with some missing. The sample consists of about 2.4 million clones, about 92% of them appearing once. Sequences were obtained from naive CD4+ T cells sorted from blood. These receptors were taken from a man between 18 and 29 years old in good health. CDR3s leave out the opening cysteine and the closing phenylalanine or tryptophan. Fields, in order: V gene, CDR3 length, J gene, clone size, CDR3 protein. Clone size is not always given. Where it is, it says once, few, many or a class for expanded clones.

v_call: TRBV5-5
cdr3_length: 10
j_call: TRBJ2-7
clone_size: .
cdr3_aa: ASSPIPSQQY

v_call: TRBV5-1
cdr3_length: 14
j_call: TRBJ2-5
clone_size: .
cdr3_aa: ASSPAVARGWETQY

v_call: TRBV5-1
cdr3_length: 14
j_call: TRBJ2-1
clone_size: .
cdr3_aa: ASSLALAGAINEQF

v_call: TRBV19
cdr3_length: 14
j_call: TRBJ1-1
clone_size: .
cdr3_aa: ASSRGLGTGGTEAF

v_call: TRBV11-3
cdr3_length: 14
j_call: TRBJ2-3
clone_size: .
cdr3_aa: ASSTSGQGFTDTQY

v_call: TRBV5-8
cdr3_length: 12
j_call: TRBJ1-2
clone_size: .
cdr3_aa: ASSVVDKAYGYT

v_call: TRBV4-1
cdr3_length: 14
j_call: TRBJ1-3
clone_size: .
cdr3_aa: ASSQEGGNTGNTIY

v_call: TRBV19
cdr3_length: 13
j_call: TRBJ2-7
clone_size: .
cdr3_aa: ASSRAFRDAYEQY

v_call: TRBV20-1
cdr3_length: 9
j_call: TRBJ2-7
clone_size: .
cdr3_aa: SAQDNHEQY

v_call: TRBV19
cdr3_length: 13
j_call: TRBJ1-5
clone_size: few
cdr3_aa: ASSIARDRGQPQH

v_call: TRBV27
cdr3_length: 12
j_call: TRBJ1-6
clone_size: .
cdr3_aa: ASSSGQVNSPLH

v_call: TRBV9
cdr3_length: 12
j_call: TRBJ2-5
clone_size: .
cdr3_aa: ASSVGGGQETQY

v_call: TRBV27
cdr3_length: 15
j_call: TRBJ2-7
clone_size: .
cdr3_aa: ASSRKPLGQEIYEQY

v_call: TRBV6-1
cdr3_length: 13
j_call: TRBJ1-1
clone_size: .
cdr3_aa: ASSEYRVATTEAF

v_call: TRBV28
cdr3_length: 13
j_call: TRBJ1-5
clone_size: .
cdr3_aa: ATSRRMGGNQPQH

v_call: TRBV5-1
cdr3_length: 12
j_call: TRBJ2-7
clone_size: once
cdr3_aa: ASSLEPGGYEQY